A single sample gave rise to the 26 T cell receptor beta chains below, sequenced in a study of Ad26.COV2.S vaccination and SARS-CoV-2 variants. The method was immunoSEQ multiplex PCR; TCRdb's version includes in-frame clones alone and lacks a portion of them. This table holds 85,000 to 120,000 clones, 80% found once. Specimen: peripheral blood, collected after recovery from COVID-19. The receptors derive from a human donor who had recovered from COVID-19.

The chain recombines TRBV4-2 with TRBJ2-3; weak D call: TRBD2 (6 bases). The germline gives CDR1 LGHNA, CDR2 YNFKEQ. This CDR3 comprises 16 residues. Trimming cost V 0 bases and J 1 base, with 11 bases left between them. The CDR3: CASSQDPGRRTDTQYF. CDR3 bases: TGTGCCAGCAGCCAAGATCCAGGGAGGCGCACAGATACGCAGTATTTT.

The chain carries TRBV19 and TRBJ1-3; possibly TRBD1 for D (5 bases). The V gene lost 6 bases and the J gene lost 2 bases, with 14 bases spanning the gap. The CDR3 runs 15 residues. Germline V CDR1 and CDR2: LNHDA, SQIVND (reference sequence). For the CDR3, the DNA is TGTGCCAGTAGACGACCCGGGACTGCTGGAAACACCATATATTTT. It codes for CASRRPGTAGNTIYF.

The chain uses TRBV5-1 and TRBJ1-1, with D unresolved. In germline, CDR1 is SGHRS, CDR2 YFSETQ. The CDR3 runs 14 residues. With 0 bases removed from V and 11 bases from J, the gap between germline ends came to 17 bases. CDR3 bases: TGCGCCAGCAGCTTGGCCGGGATTGGAGAAAGGGCTTTCTTT. Amino acids: CASSLAGIGERAFF.

In its sample, this clone was seen a few times. This chain connects TRBV6-1 to TRBJ1-4; D possibly corresponds to TRBD1 (6 bases). Germline-derived CDR1 and CDR2 are MNHNS and SASEGT. This CDR3 is 15 amino acids long. Trimming took 3 bases from V and 6 from J, leaving 14 bases between them. Here the CDR3 reads CASSEIGGEDEKLFF. Here the CDR3 DNA reads TGTGCCAGCAGTGAGATAGGGGGGGAGGATGAAAAACTGTTTTTT.

This clone was seen only once. The V call is TRBV7-9, the J call TRBJ1-5; 9 bases match TRBD1. CDR1 is SEHNR, CDR2 FQNEAQ, per germline (reference sequence). Losses at the gene ends were 8 bases for V and 3 bases for J; bases not matched to a gene: 5. This CDR3 has 14 amino acids. Here the CDR3 DNA reads TGTGCCAGCGCACAGGGGGCAGTCAATCAGCCCCAGCATTTT. Its translation is CASAQGAVNQPQHF.

This clone was picked up a small number of times. This chain uses TRBV3-1 (or the pseudogene TRBV3-2) with TRBJ1-3; D not certain. The CDR3 consists of 16 residues. The germline CDR1 and CDR2 sequences are LGHDT and YNNKEL (reference sequence). The germline V and J ends were trimmed by 0 bases and 0 bases, with 9 bases remaining between them. CDR3 region: CASSQEAGASGNTIYF. CDR3 nucleotide sequence: TGTGCCAGCAGCCAAGAGGCAGGTGCCTCTGGAAACACCATATATTTT.

V gene TRBV2 combines with J gene TRBJ1-5; possibly TRBD1 for D (6 bases). The CDR3 has 16 residues. Trimming shortened V by 5 bases and J by 2 bases, and 16 bases separated the two germline ends. Germline V lookup: CDR1 SNHLY, CDR2 FYNNEI. As DNA, the CDR3 is TGTGCCAGCAGTCAAGTGGGGGGCGTCGGCAATCAGCCCCAGCATTTT. This codes for CASSQVGGVGNQPQHF.

This chain connects TRBV6-5 to TRBJ2-1; 8 bases are shared with TRBD1. CDR3 length: 15 amino acids. The germline gives CDR1 MNHEY, CDR2 SVGAGI. Trimming took 2 bases from V and 6 from J; bases not matched to a gene: 6. DNA for the CDR3: TGTGCCAGCAGTTACAATGGACAGGGTCCCAATGAGCAGTTCTTC. As protein: CASSYNGQGPNEQFF.

V usage is TRBV19 and J usage is TRBJ1-6; D gene ambiguous. CDR1 and CDR2 from the germline V gene are LNHDA and SQIVND (reference sequence). The CDR3 totals 12 residues. Trimming removed 5 bases at V and 9 bases at J, with 8 bases between. The DNA for the CDR3 is TGTGCCAGTAGTGATCTCCCTTCACCCCTCCACTTT. It codes for CASSDLPSPLHF. The variable domain in full, completed from reference TRBV19 and TRBJ1-6, reads DGGITQSPKYLFRKEGQNVTLSCEQNLNHDAMYWYRQDPGQGLRLIYYSQIVNDFQKGDIAEGYSVSREKKESFPLTVTSAQKNPTAFYLCASSDLPSPLHFGNGTRLTVT.

The chain joins TRBV13 to TRBJ2-1; the match to TRBD2 covers 11 bases. Germline CDR1 reads PRHDT; CDR2 reads FYEKMQ (reference sequence). V trimming: 5 bases; J trimming: 7 bases; junction bases outside the gene matches: 13. The CDR3 has 17 amino acids. The CDR3 spells CASSTRGLAGGGNEQFF. CDR3 in DNA: TGTGCCAGCAGCACCCGGGGGCTAGCGGGGGGTGGTAATGAGCAGTTCTTC. Drawing the rest from reference TRBV13 and TRBJ2-1, the complete variable domain is AAGVIQSPRHLIKEKRETATLKCYPIPRHDTVYWYQQGPGQDPQFLISFYEKMQSDKGSIPDRFSAQQFSDYHSELNMSSLELGDSALYFCASSTRGLAGGGNEQFFGPGTRLTVL.

The V gene is TRBV5-4, the J gene TRBJ2-5; TRBD1 is a possible D gene (6 bases). Germline V gene lookup returns CDR1 SGHNT and CDR2 YYREEE (reference sequence). The CDR3 covers 13 residues. Trimming cost V 0 bases and J 5 bases, with 8 bases left between them. The CDR3 DNA follows: TGTGCCAGCAGCTTGGACAGGGTTGAGACCCAGTACTTC. Protein: CASSLDRVETQYF.

V gene TRBV30 combines with J gene TRBJ1-1; possibly TRBD1 for D (5 bases). The CDR3 runs 13 residues. The germline V gene encodes CDR1 GTSNPN and CDR2 SVGIG (reference sequence). Trimming stripped 3 bases from V and 1 base from J, with 9 bases between. The CDR3 is CAWRDIPNTEAFF. The CDR3 nucleotides are TGTGCCTGGAGGGACATACCGAACACTGAAGCTTTCTTT.

The chain is built from TRBV2 and TRBJ1-2; D remains unclear. The V end was cut by 4 bases, the J end by 3 bases, with 15 bases between. The germline V gene encodes CDR1 SNHLY and CDR2 FYNNEI. The length of the CDR3 is 15 residues. CDR3 DNA sequence: TGTGCCAGCAGTGCTTCCCTCCCCTCGTACTATGGCTACACCTTC. This gives the protein CASSASLPSYYGYTF.

The chain joins TRBV2 to TRBJ2-2; 10 bases align to TRBD2. This CDR3 has 15 amino acids. The ends lost 4 bases at V and 1 base at J; junction bases unmatched: 0. Germline V gives CDR1 SNHLY, CDR2 FYNNEI. This CDR3 reads CASSVAGGNTGELFF. The DNA of the CDR3 is TGTGCCAGCAGTGTAGCGGGGGGGAACACCGGGGAGCTGTTTTTT.

V usage is TRBV11-2 and J usage is TRBJ2-4; D possibly corresponds to TRBD2 (5 bases). This CDR3 spans 15 amino acids. V was shortened by 4 bases and J by 0 bases, with 10 bases between the two germline ends. The germline V gene has CDR1 SGHAT and CDR2 FQNNGV. Written as DNA, the CDR3 is TGTGCCAGCAGCTCCGCGGAGGTAGCCAAAAACATTCAGTACTTC. Protein: CASSSAEVAKNIQYF.

The rearrangement links TRBV12-5 to TRBJ1-1; the match to TRBD1 covers 10 bases. This CDR3 is built from 13 residues. Germline CDR1 LGHNT, CDR2 FRNRAP. Trimming took 6 bases from V and 7 from J; bases not matched to a gene: 5. CDR3 nucleotides: TGTGCTAGTGGCCTGACAGGGGGCATTGAAGCTTTCTTT. Its translation: CASGLTGGIEAFF.

This clone was detected only a few times. The chain employs TRBV5-4 and TRBJ2-5; 11 nucleotides align to TRBD1. The V segment lost 4 bases and the J segment 7 bases; nucleotides outside the gene matches: 9. This CDR3 spans 15 amino acids. Germline CDR1 SGHNT, CDR2 YYREEE (reference sequence). The CDR3 sequence: CASSLGTGGPGTQYF. CDR3 in DNA: TGTGCCAGCAGCCTTGGGACAGGGGGACCGGGGACCCAGTACTTC.

A single count supports this clone. This sequence joins TRBV6-5 and TRBJ1-2; D remains unclear. The germline gives CDR1 MNHEY, CDR2 SVGAGI. The CDR3 totals 13 residues. V lost 0 bases and J 7 bases, leaving 9 bases between the germline ends. CDR3 sequence (DNA): TGTGCCAGCAGTTACTCAGGGTTTTCTGGCTACACCTTC. Amino acid sequence: CASSYSGFSGYTF.

The V gene is TRBV19, the J gene TRBJ2-3; 10 bases fit TRBD2. This CDR3 has 18 residues. The V gene end was trimmed by 4 bases and the J gene end by 0 bases; junction bases not matched to a gene: 10. Looked up from germline, CDR1 is LNHDA and CDR2 is SQIVND (reference sequence). In nucleotides, the CDR3 is TGTGCCAGTAGTAGAAGTAGCGGGGGGCCATCTAGCACAGATACGCAGTATTTT. This encodes CASSRSSGGPSSTDTQYF.

The rearrangement joins TRBV12-3 or TRBV12-4 to TRBJ1-4, with D possibly TRBD1 on 5 matching bases. V was trimmed by 8 bases and J by 8 bases, leaving 15 bases between them. This CDR3 contains 13 residues. In DNA, the CDR3 is TGTGCCAGCGGGGACTTCTCTGGGGAAAAACTGTTTTTT. Protein product: CASGDFSGEKLFF.

The chain has TRBV7-9 and TRBJ1-1; D perhaps matches TRBD1 (6 bases). CDR1 is SEHNR and CDR2 is FQNEAQ in the germline V gene (reference sequence). The V and J ends lost 1 base and 6 bases respectively, with 9 bases between them. This CDR3 spans 13 amino acids. CDR3 region: CASSLGSGAEAFF. The CDR3 DNA reads TGTGCCAGCAGCTTAGGATCAGGGGCTGAAGCTTTCTTT.

CDR3 region: CASSQATHTEAFF. For the CDR3, the DNA is TGCGCCAGCAGCCAGGCAACTCACACTGAAGCTTTCTTT. The chain joins TRBV4-3 to TRBJ1-1, with D unresolved. Deletions cut 3 bases from V and 3 bases from J, with 8 bases between. CDR3 length equals 13 residues. Germline V gives CDR1 LGHNA, CDR2 YSLEER.

This clone appeared a few times. The V gene is TRBV12-3 or TRBV12-4, the J gene TRBJ1-1, with a tentative D call TRBD1 (5 bases). The germline V and J ends were trimmed by 6 bases and 5 bases, with 10 bases remaining between them. The CDR3 is 12 amino acids. CDR3 amino acids: CASRDSFTEAFF. CDR3 nucleotides: TGTGCCAGCAGAGACAGCTTTACTGAAGCTTTCTTT.

V gene TRBV5-4 combines with J gene TRBJ1-1; 9 bases align to TRBD1. The CDR3 extends over 15 amino acids. The J segment lost 9 bases and the V segment lost 2 bases, leaving 11 bases of the junction unmatched. Looked up from germline, CDR1 is SGHNT and CDR2 is YYREEE (reference sequence). The CDR3 DNA sequence: TGTGCCAGCAGCTTCGCCGGGGACAGGGCGGGGAAAGCTTTCTTT. Amino acids: CASSFAGDRAGKAFF.

This clone showed up just once. The chain is built from TRBV4-1 and TRBJ2-1; TRBD2 matches at 13 bases. V dropped 4 bases and J dropped 8; count of bases not matched to a gene: 11. Per the germline V gene, CDR1 is MGHRA and CDR2 is YSYEKL. The CDR3 is 17 amino acids. The DNA of the CDR3 is TGCGCCAGCAGCCTTATGCCGGGACTAGCGGGGACGTATGAGCAGTTCTTC. Its protein is CASSLMPGLAGTYEQFF.

The rearrangement joins TRBV19 to TRBJ2-1; 9 bases are a match to TRBD1. Germline V CDR1 and CDR2: LNHDA, SQIVND (reference sequence). The CDR3 length is 13 residues. V lost 10 bases and J lost 6; bases outside the gene matches: 7. CDR3 in amino acids: CATTGTGTNEQFF. The CDR3 region has the DNA TGTGCCACTACCGGGACAGGGACCAATGAGCAGTTCTTC.